The 5 T cell receptor beta chains in this list originate from one sample, sequenced in a study of tumor and adjacent non-tumor tissue in lung cancer. RNA was extracted from bulk tissue without any cell sorting. The library came from three nested PCR rounds adapted from ARM-PCR protocols. In TCRdb, the multiplex PCR reads were re-called with MiXCR into one record per CDR3 protein. This sample has 120,000 or so distinct CDR3 sequences, with 66% found just once. Sequenced sample: lung tumor tissue. All receptors derive from a young man with non-small cell lung cancer.

This clonotype rates as medium-sized. The genes are TRBV11-2 and TRBJ2-1; D is undetermined. This CDR3 contains 12 residues. Germline V gene data show CDR1 as SGHAT and CDR2 as FQNNGV. Trimming removed 5 bases at V and 8 bases at J, with 10 bases between. The CDR3 DNA is TGTGCCAGCAGCCCCCCGTGGGATGAGCAGTTCTTC. Translating it yields CASSPPWDEQFF. The full variable domain, rest sourced from reference TRBV11-2 and TRBJ2-1, is EAGVAQSPRYKIIEKRQSVAFWCNPISGHATLYWYQQILGQGPKLLIQFQNNGVVDDSQLPKDRFSAERLKGVDSTLKIQPAKLEDSAVYLCASSPPWDEQFFGPGTRLTVL.

Comments on this clonotype: One end of the junction does not line up with germline, which may come from a read error. The chain recombines TRBV29-1 with TRBJ2-7, with a weak D call TRBD1 (6 bases). Germline CDR1 is SQVTM and CDR2 is ANQGSEA. The CDR3 spans 16 residues. The CDR3 loop reads CSVGSLRGLRSYKQYF. The CDR3 coding sequence is TGCAGCGTTGGTTCACTCAGGGGCCTTCGGTCCTACAAGCAGTACTTC.

CDR3 residues: CSASYRDRGKEQYF. CDR3 nucleotides: TGCAGTGCTTCCTACCGAGATAGGGGTAAGGAGCAGTACTTC. The V call is TRBV20-1, the J call TRBJ2-7; tentative D call: TRBD1 (5 bases). The germline V gene has CDR1 DFQATT and CDR2 SNEGSKA (reference sequence). The CDR3 totals 14 residues. V lost 5 bases and J 7 bases, leaving 21 bases between the germline ends.

This clonotype occurred once. Lacking the conserved final phenylalanine or tryptophan, this CDR3 likely reflects a read error. The chain joins TRBV11-2 to TRBJ2-5, with TRBD1 matching 7 bases. CDR3 length equals 14 residues. Germline V gene lookup returns CDR1 SGHAT and CDR2 FQNNGV. V was clipped by 2 bases and J by 5 bases; unmatched bases: 5. The CDR3 nucleotides read TGTGCCAGCAGCTTATGGACAGGCCATGAGACCCAGTACTCC. Translating gives CASSLWTGHETQYS.

This clonotype came up a few times. The junction does not match germline at one end; this may be a read error. The genes are TRBV20-1 and TRBJ2-3; no definite D call. The CDR3 loop spans 12 amino acids. Germline V gene lookup returns CDR1 DFQATT and CDR2 SNEGSKA (reference sequence). The CDR3 DNA follows: TGCAGTGTTAGAGAGAGCACAGATACGCAGTATTTT. This encodes CSVRESTDTQYF.